This T cell receptor (beta chain) was retrieved from a study of control samples from healthy donors and cancer patients. Germline CDR1 SGHTA, CDR2 FQGNSA. This CDR3 region has 14 residues. V dropped 5 bases and J dropped 6; count of bases not matched to a gene: 6. Data came from immunoSEQ multiplex PCR; TCRdb stores just in-frame clones and leaves some out. Counted here are more than 150,000 clones, around 90% occurring once; the ten biggest clones make up 0.68%. The sequencing sample was made of blood. The chain links TRBV7-2 to TRBJ2-1; TRBD1 aligns across 8 bases. This sequence was found in a woman aged 30 to 39 in good health. The CDR3 coding sequence is TGTGCCAGCAGCCCTAGGACAGGGACCAATGAGCAGTTCTTC. As protein: CASSPRTGTNEQFF.